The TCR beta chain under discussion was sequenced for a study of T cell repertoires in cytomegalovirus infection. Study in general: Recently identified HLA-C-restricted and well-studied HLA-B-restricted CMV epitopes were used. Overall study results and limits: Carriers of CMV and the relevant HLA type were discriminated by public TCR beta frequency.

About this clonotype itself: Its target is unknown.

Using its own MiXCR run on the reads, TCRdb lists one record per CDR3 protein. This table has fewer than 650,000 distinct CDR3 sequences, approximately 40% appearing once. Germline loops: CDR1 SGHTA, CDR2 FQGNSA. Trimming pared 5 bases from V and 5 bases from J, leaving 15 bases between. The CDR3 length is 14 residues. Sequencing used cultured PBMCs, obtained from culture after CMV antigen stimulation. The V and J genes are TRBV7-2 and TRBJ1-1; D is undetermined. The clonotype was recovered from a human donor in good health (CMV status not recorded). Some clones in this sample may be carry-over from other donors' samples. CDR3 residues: CASSLSRVGTEAFF. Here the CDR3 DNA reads TGTGCCAGCAGCCTATCAAGGGTGGGGACTGAAGCTTTCTTT.